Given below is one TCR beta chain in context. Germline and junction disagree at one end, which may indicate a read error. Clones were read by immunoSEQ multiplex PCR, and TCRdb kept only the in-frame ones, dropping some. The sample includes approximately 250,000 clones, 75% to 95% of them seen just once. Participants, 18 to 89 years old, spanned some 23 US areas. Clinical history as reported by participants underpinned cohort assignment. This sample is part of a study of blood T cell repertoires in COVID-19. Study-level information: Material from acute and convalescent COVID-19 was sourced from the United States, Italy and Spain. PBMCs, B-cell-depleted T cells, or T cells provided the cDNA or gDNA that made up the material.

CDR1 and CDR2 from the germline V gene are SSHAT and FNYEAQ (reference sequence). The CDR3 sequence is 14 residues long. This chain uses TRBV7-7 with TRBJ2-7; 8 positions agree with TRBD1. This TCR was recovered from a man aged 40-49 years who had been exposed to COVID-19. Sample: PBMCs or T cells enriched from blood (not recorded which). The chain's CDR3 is CASSQGAEGYEQYF. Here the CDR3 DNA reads TGTGCTAGCAGCCAGGGGGCTGAAGGATACGAGCAGTACTTC.